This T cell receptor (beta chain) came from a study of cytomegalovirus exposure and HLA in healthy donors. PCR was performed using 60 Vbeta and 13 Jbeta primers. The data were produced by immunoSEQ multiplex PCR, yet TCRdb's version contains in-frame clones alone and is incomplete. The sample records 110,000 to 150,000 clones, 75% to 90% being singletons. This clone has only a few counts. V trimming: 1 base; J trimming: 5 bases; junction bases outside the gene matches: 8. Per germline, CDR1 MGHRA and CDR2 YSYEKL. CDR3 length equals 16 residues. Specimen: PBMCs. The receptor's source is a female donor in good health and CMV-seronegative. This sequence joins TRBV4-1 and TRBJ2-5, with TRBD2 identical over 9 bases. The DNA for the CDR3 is TGCGCCAGCAGCCAAGGGGGACGGGCGGGAGGGGAGACCCAGTACTTC. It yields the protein CASSQGGRAGGETQYF.